This T cell receptor beta chain was sequenced during a study of cytomegalovirus exposure and HLA in healthy donors. PCR was performed using 60 Vbeta and 13 Jbeta primers. TCRdb keeps only in-frame clones here, not all; method: immunoSEQ multiplex PCR. Of roughly 66,000 clones in the sample, around three quarters are singletons; the top ten hold about 6%. This CDR3 is built from 14 residues. The germline V gene encodes CDR1 SGHDN and CDR2 FVKESK. V was clipped by 1 base and J by 1 base, with 7 bases between them. The gene calls are TRBV14 and TRBJ1-1; tentatively, D is TRBD1 (5 bases). The receptor's source is a man in his forties or fifties in good health and CMV-seronegative. Sequencing was performed on PBMCs. The CDR3 nucleotides are TGTGCCAGCAGCCAAGGGCAGGGGAACACTGAAGCTTTCTTT. It encodes CASSQGQGNTEAFF.